This is a list of T cell receptor beta chains from one sample in a study of blood T cell repertoires in COVID-19. Libraries were prepared by immunoSEQ multiplex PCR; TCRdb keeps only in-frame clonotypes and omits some of them. The sample lists roughly 260,000 clones; around nine tenths were seen once. Sample: peripheral blood. Receptors originate from a woman aged 25 to 39 with COVID-19, enrolled during active disease. Each CDR3 is given without its conserved first and last residue.

V: TRBV28; J: TRBJ1-5; CDR3: ASRSTGAINQPQH
V: TRBV21-1; J: TRBJ2-7; CDR3: ASTGTSGRETAYEQY
V: TRBV7-9; J: TRBJ2-3; CDR3: ASSTPGVTDTQY
V: TRBV3-1/TRBV3-2; J: TRBJ2-2; CDR3: ASRWDLNTGELF
V: TRBV5-6; J: TRBJ1-3; CDR3: ASQAGNTIY
V: TRBV5-6; J: TRBJ2-2; CDR3: ASSLGLLGTDTGELF
V: TRBV4-3; J: TRBJ2-3; CDR3: ASSFGQGSVDTQY
V: TRBV4-1; J: TRBJ2-7; CDR3: ASSQSFSGTSSYEQY
V: TRBV2; J: TRBJ2-7; CDR3: AGGAAYEQY
V: TRBV5-8; J: TRBJ2-1; CDR3: ASSLGQGAVYNEQF
V: TRBV9; J: TRBJ1-5; CDR3: ASSPDSNQPQH
V: TRBV27; J: TRBJ2-1; CDR3: ASSLRVGLAGNEQF
V: TRBV20-1; J: TRBJ2-7; CDR3: SARDGRLQY
V: TRBV9; J: TRBJ2-1; CDR3: ASSVGWEGLNEQF
V: TRBV27; J: TRBJ2-2; CDR3: ASSLDSGITGELF
V: TRBV9; J: TRBJ2-1; CDR3: ASSAGLAVTYNEQF
V: TRBV27; J: TRBJ1-2; CDR3: ASSRGTGGGYT
V: TRBV5-5; J: TRBJ2-7; CDR3: ASSLRQGGYEQY
V: TRBV6-4; J: TRBJ2-7; CDR3: ASSEDRNRNEQY
V: TRBV27; J: TRBJ2-5; CDR3: ATQGRVDETQY
V: TRBV30; J: TRBJ2-5; CDR3: AWRFQEGAIRETQY
V: TRBV7-9; J: TRBJ2-5; CDR3: ASSFSRGGHETQY
V: TRBV4-1; J: TRBJ1-1; CDR3: ASSQEQLMNTEAF
V: TRBV7-2; J: TRBJ2-1; CDR3: ASSLGGLIDEQF
V: TRBV3-1/TRBV3-2; J: TRBJ2-3; CDR3: ASSQPETSGSRGTQY
V: TRBV11-2; J: TRBJ2-2; CDR3: ASSPLAGSGELF